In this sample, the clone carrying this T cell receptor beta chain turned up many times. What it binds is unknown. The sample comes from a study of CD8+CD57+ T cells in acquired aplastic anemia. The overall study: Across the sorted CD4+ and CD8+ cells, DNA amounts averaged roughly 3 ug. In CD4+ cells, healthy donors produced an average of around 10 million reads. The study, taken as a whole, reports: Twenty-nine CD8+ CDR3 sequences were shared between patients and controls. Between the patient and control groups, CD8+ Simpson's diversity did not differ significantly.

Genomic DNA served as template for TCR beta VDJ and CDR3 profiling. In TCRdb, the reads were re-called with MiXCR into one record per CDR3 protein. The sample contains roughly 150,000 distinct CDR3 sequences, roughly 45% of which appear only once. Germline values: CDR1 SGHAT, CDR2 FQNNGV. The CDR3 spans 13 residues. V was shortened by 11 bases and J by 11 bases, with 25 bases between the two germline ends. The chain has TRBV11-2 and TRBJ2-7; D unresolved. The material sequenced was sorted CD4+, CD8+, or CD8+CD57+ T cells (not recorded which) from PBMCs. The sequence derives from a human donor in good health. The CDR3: CARHRPSFPNEYF. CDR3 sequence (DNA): TGTGCCCGCCACCGACCGAGTTTTCCAAATGAGTACTTC. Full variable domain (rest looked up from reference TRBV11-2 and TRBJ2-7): EAGVAQSPRYKIIEKRQSVAFWCNPISGHATLYWYQQILGQGPKLLIQFQNNGVVDDSQLPKDRFSAERLKGVDSTLKIQPAKLEDSAVYLCARHRPSFPNEYFGPGTRLTVT.